Listed below are T cell receptor beta chains from one sample, sequenced in a study of siplizumab effects on memory and regulatory T cells. Generated by immunoSEQ multiplex PCR, the TCRdb table keeps only in-frame clones and is missing some. The repertoire holds 50,000 to 75,000 clones, with roughly 96% as singletons. Specimen: naive CD8+ T cells sorted from blood. The receptors here all came from a human donor in good health. CDR3s include the opening cysteine and the closing phenylalanine or tryptophan. Each record gives: V gene, clone size, D gene, J gene, CDR3 DNA, CDR3 protein. A D gene is named only where the DNA matches it firmly. The size of a clone is reported for some rows only, either as once, few or many, or as a class for expanded clones.

TRBV7-9,NA,TRBD1,TRBJ2-7,TGTGCCAGCAGCCCCCAGAAGGGACAGGGGCCATCCTACGAGCAGTACTTC,CASSPQKGQGPSYEQYF
TRBV7-9,once,TRBD1,TRBJ1-2,TGTGCCAGCAGCTTAATGACAGGGGGCGGTGAGGGCTACACCTTC,CASSLMTGGGEGYTF
TRBV11-2,NA,NA,TRBJ1-1,TGTGCCAGCAGCTTAGCCAGTACAAGGGGAGCTTTCTTT,CASSLASTRGAFF
TRBV2,once,TRBD2,TRBJ2-7,TGTGCCAGCAGTGAAGGCTTGGGGAGGGACGAGCAGTACTTC,CASSEGLGRDEQYF
TRBV7-3,NA,NA,TRBJ2-3,TGTGCCAGCAGCCCCACAGGGTCAGATACGCAGTATTTT,CASSPTGSDTQYF
TRBV19,NA,TRBD1,TRBJ2-7,TGTGCCAGTAGTATGGGGGACAGGTCCTTCTCCTACGAGCAGTACTTC,CASSMGDRSFSYEQYF
TRBV4-1,NA,NA,TRBJ2-3,TGCGCCAGCAGCCAAGATCGCGGGTACACAGATACGCAGTATTTT,CASSQDRGYTDTQYF
TRBV19,NA,TRBD1,TRBJ1-4,TGTGCCAGTAGGGCGGACAGGCGATATGCAACTAATGAAAAACTGTTTTTT,CASRADRRYATNEKLFF
TRBV5-4,once,NA,TRBJ1-2,TGTGCCAGCAGCTTGGGAAGTACTGGCTACACCTTC,CASSLGSTGYTF
TRBV28,NA,TRBD1,TRBJ2-7,TGTGCCAGCAGTCCCGGGACAGGGTCCTACGAGCAGTACTTC,CASSPGTGSYEQYF
TRBV5-4,NA,NA,TRBJ2-3,TGTGCCATCACGGGGTTAAGAGATACGCAGTATTTT,CAITGLRDTQYF
TRBV5-4,NA,NA,TRBJ2-7,TGTGCCAGCAGCTTGGTAGGCACCTCCTACGAGCAGTACTTC,CASSLVGTSYEQYF
TRBV5-1,NA,NA,TRBJ1-6,TGCGCCAGCAGCTCAAGTGGGGGCGATAATTCACCCCTCCACTTT,CASSSSGGDNSPLHF
TRBV15,NA,NA,TRBJ2-1,TGTGCCACCTGGCGGGCAGGCAATGAGCAGTTCTTC,CATWRAGNEQFF
TRBV10-3,once,TRBD1,TRBJ2-7,TGTGCCATCAGTCCGGGACAGGGGTCCTACGAGCAGTACTTC,CAISPGQGSYEQYF
TRBV19,NA,NA,TRBJ2-7,TGTGCCAGTAGTGATACAGGGAGCTACGAGCAGTACTTC,CASSDTGSYEQYF
TRBV29-1,NA,NA,TRBJ2-7,TGCAGCGTTGAGCGTCCGGAGGGGCCTTACGAGCAGTACTTC,CSVERPEGPYEQYF
TRBV2,NA,NA,TRBJ2-5,TGTGCCAGCAGTGTAGGGGGAAAAGAGACCCAGTACTTC,CASSVGGKETQYF
TRBV15,once,NA,TRBJ1-1,TGTGCCACCAGCCCGACCGATGACCTCCTAGTGGAAGCTTTCTTT,CATSPTDDLLVEAFF
TRBV27,NA,NA,TRBJ2-7,TGTGCCAGCAGTTTTACCTCGGACCTGACCTACGAGCAGTACTTC,CASSFTSDLTYEQYF
TRBV27,NA,NA,TRBJ2-7,TGTGCCAGCAGTTTTACAGGGACCTACGAGCAGTACTTC,CASSFTGTYEQYF
TRBV5-6,NA,NA,TRBJ2-7,TGTGCCAGCAGCTTGGGCAGGGTTGAGCAGTACTTC,CASSLGRVEQYF
TRBV27,NA,NA,TRBJ2-7,TGTGCCAGCAGTTTAGGTCCAGCCGCCTACGAGCAGTACTTC,CASSLGPAAYEQYF
TRBV4-2,NA,NA,TRBJ2-2,TGTGCCAGCAGCCAAGAAAACAGGGCGAACACCGGGGAGCTGTTTTTT,CASSQENRANTGELFF
TRBV9,NA,NA,TRBJ1-2,TGTGCCAGCAGCGTAGGAGGTGGCAGGGAAGTCCCTCTCTATGGCTACACCTTC,CASSVGGGREVPLYGYTF
TRBV9,NA,NA,TRBJ2-3,TGTGCCAGCAGCGTAGGAGACACAGATACGCAGTATTTT,CASSVGDTDTQYF
TRBV9,NA,NA,TRBJ1-4,TGTGCCAGCAGCCCCAGTGGAGGGGGGAGTGAAAAACTGTTTTTT,CASSPSGGGSEKLFF
TRBV4-3,NA,TRBD1,TRBJ1-6,TGCGCCAGCAGCCAAGATACAGGGGCGCTAAATTCACCCCTCCACTTT,CASSQDTGALNSPLHF
TRBV25-1,NA,NA,TRBJ1-1,TGTGCCAGCAGTGAACCCTTTCTGGGATCCAACACTGAAGCTTTCTTT,CASSEPFLGSNTEAFF
TRBV5-4,NA,TRBD1,TRBJ1-2,TGTGCCAGCAGCTTGGAAGGGACAGGGATAGGGTACACCTTC,CASSLEGTGIGYTF
TRBV7-9,NA,NA,TRBJ2-7,TGTGCCAGCAGCTTACTCGCAACTTCCTACGAGCAGTACTTC,CASSLLATSYEQYF
TRBV7-3,NA,TRBD2,TRBJ2-7,TGTGCCAGCTCGGTAACCGGGGGGTCCCTTACCGAGCAGTACTTC,CASSVTGGSLTEQYF
TRBV9,NA,NA,TRBJ1-5,TGTGCCAGCAGCCTGGGAGGGGCCGATCAGCCCCAGCATTTT,CASSLGGADQPQHF
TRBV5-5,NA,NA,TRBJ2-3,TGTGCCAGCAGCTTTGGGGAATTCACAGATACGCAGTATTTT,CASSFGEFTDTQYF
TRBV10-3,once,NA,TRBJ2-2,TGTGCCATCAGTGACTTGACCCATCCCGGGGAGCTGTTTTTT,CAISDLTHPGELFF
TRBV6-5,once,TRBD1,TRBJ2-7,TGTGCCAGCAGTGACCGGGACAGGGTTCACGAGCAGTACTTC,CASSDRDRVHEQYF
TRBV11-2,NA,TRBD2,TRBJ2-5,TGTGCCAGCAGCCCAGGGCCCCAACGGGGGGATGTGAGAGAGACCCAGTACTTC,CASSPGPQRGDVRETQYF